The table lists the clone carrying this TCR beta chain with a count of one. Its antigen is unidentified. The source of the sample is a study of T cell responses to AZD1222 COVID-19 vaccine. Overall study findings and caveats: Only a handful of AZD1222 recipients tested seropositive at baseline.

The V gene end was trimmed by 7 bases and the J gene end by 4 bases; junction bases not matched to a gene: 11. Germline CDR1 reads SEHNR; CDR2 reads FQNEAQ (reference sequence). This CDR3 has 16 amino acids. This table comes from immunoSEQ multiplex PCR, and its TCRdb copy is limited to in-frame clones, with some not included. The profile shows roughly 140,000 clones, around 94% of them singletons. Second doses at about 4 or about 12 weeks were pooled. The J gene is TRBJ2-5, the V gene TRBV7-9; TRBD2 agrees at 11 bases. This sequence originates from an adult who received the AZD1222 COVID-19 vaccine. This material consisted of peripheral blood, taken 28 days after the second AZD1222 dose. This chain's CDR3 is CASTHPRTSGPETQYF. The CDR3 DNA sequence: TGTGCCAGCACCCACCCGCGGACTAGCGGGCCAGAGACCCAGTACTTC.